This T cell receptor beta chain comes out of a study of shared clonotypes between healthy human individuals. V was shortened by 0 bases and J by 6 bases, with 19 bases between the two germline ends. The CDR3 is made up of 17 amino acids. CDR1 is MGHRA and CDR2 is YSYEKL in the germline V gene. Profiling relied on immunoSEQ multiplex PCR, and the TCRdb table lists in-frame clones only, not all of them. The repertoire holds hundreds of thousands of clones, with around 67% as singletons. The chain carries TRBV4-1 and TRBJ2-3, with a possible D match to TRBD1 (6 bases). Sequencing input: memory CD4+ T cells sorted from blood. This sample's subset: CD45RA-negative fraction. The TCR was taken from a woman under 40 in good health. The CDR3 reads CASSQDRGSAAGDTQYF. The CDR3, as DNA: TGCGCCAGCAGCCAAGATAGGGGGTCGGCGGCTGGGGATACGCAGTATTTT.